These 32 T cell receptor beta chains originate from one sample sequenced in a study of blood T cell repertoires in COVID-19. Profiling relied on immunoSEQ multiplex PCR, and the TCRdb table lists in-frame clones only, not all of them. The sample holds over 250,000 clones, about nine tenths seen once. Specimen: PBMCs or T cells enriched from blood (not recorded which). The receptor source for this set is a woman aged 55-69 years who had recovered from COVID-19.

This chain uses TRBV29-1 with TRBJ1-2, with D tentatively TRBD1 (5 bases). In germline, CDR1 is SQVTM, CDR2 ANQGSEA. V lost 4 bases and J lost 3, with 9 bases in between. The CDR3 runs 12 residues. CDR3 DNA sequence: TGCAGCGTTGGGCGGGGGGACTATGGCTACACCTTC. Amino acids: CSVGRGDYGYTF.

The V gene is TRBV7-6, the J gene TRBJ1-4; maybe TRBD1 (6 bases). V lost 3 bases and J lost 8, with 7 bases in between. CDR1 and CDR2 (germline): SGHVS, FNYEAQ. The CDR3 spans 12 residues. CDR3 amino acids: CASSFQGEKLFF. The CDR3 DNA sequence: TGTGCCAGCAGCTTCCAGGGGGAAAAACTGTTTTTT.

The V gene is TRBV7-9, the J gene TRBJ2-5, with TRBD2 matching over 10 bases. V lost 3 bases, J lost 1 base, and 5 bases stayed unmatched. The V gene's germline CDR1 is SEHNR and CDR2 FQNEAQ (reference sequence). This CDR3 region has 16 residues. CDR3 sequence: CASSLGLAGVQETQYF. The CDR3 DNA reads TGTGCCAGCAGCTTGGGCCTAGCGGGGGTCCAAGAGACCCAGTACTTC.

This rearrangement joins TRBV11-2 to TRBJ2-3; 9 bases match TRBD1. J lost 2 bases, V lost 3 bases, and 6 bases had no gene match. The CDR3 sequence is 16 residues long. The germline CDR1 and CDR2 sequences are SGHAT and FQNNGV. The CDR3 DNA sequence: TGTGCCAGCAGCTTCAATGGACAGGGGTACACAGATACGCAGTATTTT. This encodes CASSFNGQGYTDTQYF.

This chain connects TRBV29-1 to TRBJ2-3; TRBD2 aligns across 10 bases. CDR3 size: 15 residues. Germline trimming cut 2 bases from V and 4 bases from J; bases unmatched to any gene: 6. Per germline, CDR1 SQVTM and CDR2 ANQGSEA. The chain's CDR3 is CSVERPSGSPDTQYF. CDR3 coding DNA: TGCAGCGTTGAAAGGCCTAGCGGGAGTCCAGATACGCAGTATTTT.

The chain is built from TRBV15 and TRBJ1-3; D might be TRBD1 (5 bases). Germline values: CDR1 LNHNV, CDR2 YYDKDF (reference sequence). Between the trimmed V and J ends, which lost 6 bases and 0 bases, there was a span of 18 bases. The CDR3 extends over 17 amino acids. For the CDR3, the DNA is TGTGCCACCAGAGGTGAACAGGCAGGGTTCTCTGGAAACACCATATATTTT. It is translated as CATRGEQAGFSGNTIYF.

The chain recombines TRBV18 with TRBJ1-1; a weak D match, TRBD1 (5 bases). V dropped 6 bases and J dropped 0 bases, with 8 bases sitting between them. The CDR3 has 13 amino acids. Germline lookup yields CDR1 KGHSH and CDR2 LQKENI. The CDR3 DNA reads TGTGCCAGCTCGCAGGGCATGAACACTGAAGCTTTCTTT. It translates to CASSQGMNTEAFF.

The V call is TRBV12-3 or TRBV12-4, the J call TRBJ1-1, with 8 bases matching TRBD1. The V segment lost 6 bases and the J segment 10 bases; nucleotides outside the gene matches: 10. There are 13 residues in the CDR3. The CDR3 is CASSSNRDRRAFF. As DNA, the CDR3 is TGTGCCAGCAGCTCAAACAGGGACAGGAGAGCTTTCTTT.

The chain has TRBV7-2 and TRBJ2-7, with TRBD2 matching over 8 bases. The CDR3 extends over 14 amino acids. Unmatched junction bases numbered 6, after V lost 6 bases and J lost 2 bases. Per the germline V gene, CDR1 is SGHTA and CDR2 is FQGNSA. CDR3 region: CASRLGGATYEQYF. CDR3 in DNA: TGTGCCAGCAGGCTCGGGGGGGCGACCTACGAGCAGTACTTC.

V gene TRBV7-3 combines with J gene TRBJ2-1; D is unclear. Per germline, CDR1 SGHTA and CDR2 FQGTGA. The V end lost 5 bases, the J end lost 2 bases, and 13 bases lay between the germline ends. The CDR3 covers 15 residues. Here the CDR3 DNA reads TGTGCCAGCAGCCAGGATTCTTCCCCCTACAATGAGCAGTTCTTC. This translates into CASSQDSSPYNEQFF.

This CDR3 is CATSDRDRAYEQYF. The CDR3 DNA is TGTGCCACCAGTGATCGGGACAGGGCCTACGAGCAGTACTTC. The chain uses TRBV24-1 and TRBJ2-7, with 9 bases lining up with TRBD1. Germline V gene lookup returns CDR1 KGHDR and CDR2 SFDVKD. The CDR3 covers 14 residues. The V segment lost 3 bases and the J segment 2 bases; nucleotides outside the gene matches: 1.

The sample holds one count of this clone. CDR3 in DNA: TGTGCCAGCAGTTTATTACCTCCCCTAACCTACAATGAGCAGTTCTTC. It encodes CASSLLPPLTYNEQFF. The rearrangement uses TRBV27 and TRBJ2-1; D gene unclear. This CDR3 contains 16 residues. V was trimmed by 1 base and J by 2 bases, leaving 12 bases between them. In germline, CDR1 is MNHEY, CDR2 SMNVEV (reference sequence).

This chain links TRBV28 with TRBJ1-2; TRBD1 matches at 8 bases. Losses at the gene ends were 7 bases for V and 6 bases for J; bases not matched to a gene: 10. This CDR3 is built from 14 residues. The germline V gene encodes CDR1 MDHEN and CDR2 SYDVKM. CDR3 bases: TGTGCCAGCATCACAGGGGGGACAACTAATGGCTACACCTTC. Translating gives CASITGGTTNGYTF.

V is TRBV24-1 and J is TRBJ2-3, with TRBD2 matching 15 bases. The CDR3 is 15 residues long. V dropped 10 bases and J dropped 3; count of bases not matched to a gene: 4. Germline V gene lookup returns CDR1 KGHDR and CDR2 SFDVKD. The CDR3 DNA reads TGTGCCACTGGCGGGACTAGCGGGAGGACAGATACGCAGTATTTT. Protein product: CATGGTSGRTDTQYF.

The CDR3 reads CASSLAQGKYEKLFF. The CDR3 coding sequence is TGTGCCAGCAGTTTAGCGCAGGGCAAATATGAAAAACTGTTTTTT. V and J are TRBV28 and TRBJ1-4; perhaps TRBD1 as D (5 bases). The ends were cut back, 2 bases at V and 6 bases at J, with 13 bases in the middle. Germline lookup yields CDR1 MDHEN and CDR2 SYDVKM. CDR3 length: 15 amino acids. The variable domain in full, completed from reference TRBV28 and TRBJ1-4, reads DVKVTQSSRYLVKRTGEKVFLECVQDMDHENMFWYRQDPGLGLRLIYFSYDVKMKEKGDIPEGYSVSREKKERFSLILESASTNQTSMYLCASSLAQGKYEKLFFGSGTQLSVL.

A few counts support this clone. The chain recombines TRBV5-5 with TRBJ2-2, with a possible D match to TRBD2 (5 bases). Trimming stripped 3 bases from V and 5 bases from J, with 17 bases between. The CDR3 contains 16 residues. Germline CDR1 is SGHKS and CDR2 is YYEKEE (reference sequence). The CDR3 sequence: CASSSIWVEETGELFF. DNA for the CDR3: TGTGCCAGCAGCTCTATATGGGTGGAGGAAACCGGGGAGCTGTTTTTT. Drawing the rest from reference TRBV5-5 and TRBJ2-2, the complete variable domain is DAGVTQSPTHLIKTRGQQVTLRCSPISGHKSVSWYQQVLGQGPQFIFQYYEKEERGRGNFPDRFSARQFPNYSSELNVNALLLGDSALYLCASSSIWVEETGELFFGEGSRLTVL.

The gene calls are TRBV9 and TRBJ2-7, with 8 positions matching TRBD2. This CDR3 is built from 13 residues. Per germline, CDR1 SGDLS and CDR2 YYNGEE. V lost 7 bases and J lost 0; bases outside the gene matches: 3. The CDR3 DNA sequence: TGTGCCAGCCCGGGGGGGCCCTCCTACGAGCAGTACTTC. Translating gives CASPGGPSYEQYF.

This clone was picked up one time. The J gene is TRBJ1-2, the V gene TRBV4-1; 7 positions match TRBD1. V lost 2 bases and J lost 4; bases outside the gene matches: 7. This CDR3 spans 15 amino acids. Germline lookup yields CDR1 MGHRA and CDR2 YSYEKL. The CDR3 here is CASSQNTGAAYGYTF. In DNA, the CDR3 is TGCGCCAGCAGCCAAAATACAGGGGCGGCCTATGGCTACACCTTC.

This clone was detected only once. J is TRBJ1-2 and V is TRBV27; a possible D gene is TRBD1 (5 bases). V shed 5 bases and J shed 6 bases, with 13 bases lying between them. Germline V gene lookup returns CDR1 MNHEY and CDR2 SMNVEV (reference sequence). CDR3 length equals 13 residues. CDR3 in amino acids: CASSPAGQHGYTF. The CDR3 DNA follows: TGTGCCAGCAGTCCGGCGGGGCAGCATGGCTACACCTTC.

This clone appeared once. The chain recombines TRBV9 with TRBJ1-3; 7 nucleotides align to TRBD1. V gave up 0 bases and J gave up 4 bases; unmatched junction bases: 4. The CDR3 spans 15 residues. Germline CDR1 is SGDLS and CDR2 is YYNGEE. DNA of the CDR3: TGTGCCAGCAGCGTAGAACAGGGGAGAGGAAACACCATATATTTT. This encodes CASSVEQGRGNTIYF.

The rearrangement uses TRBV28 and TRBJ2-7; D unresolved. CDR3 size: 15 residues. V was clipped by 5 bases and J by 2 bases, with 16 bases between them. The germline V gene encodes CDR1 MDHEN and CDR2 SYDVKM. CDR3: CASSMIPTSTYEQYF. CDR3 DNA sequence: TGTGCCAGCAGTATGATACCGACAAGCACCTACGAGCAGTACTTC.

The chain has TRBV6-6 and TRBJ1-2; maybe TRBD1 (5 bases). Trimming pared 0 bases from V and 5 bases from J, leaving 16 bases between. Germline CDR1 reads MNHNY; CDR2 reads SVGAGI (reference sequence). CDR3 length: 16 residues. CDR3 in amino acids: CASSYSSSGQGYGYTF. The CDR3 nucleotides are TGTGCCAGCAGTTACTCATCGAGTGGGCAGGGATATGGCTACACCTTC.

The chain employs TRBV3-1 (or the pseudogene TRBV3-2) and TRBJ1-1; D is perhaps TRBD1 (6 bases). The CDR3 has 15 residues. V was cut by 3 bases and J by 2 bases, with 13 bases left in between. Germline lookup yields CDR1 LGHDT and CDR2 YNNKEL (reference sequence). CDR3 amino acids: CASSHRQASNTEAFF. The CDR3 coding sequence is TGTGCCAGCAGCCATCGACAGGCCAGTAACACTGAAGCTTTCTTT.

The rearrangement links TRBV24-1 to TRBJ2-7; the D is unclear. Germline loops: CDR1 KGHDR, CDR2 SFDVKD. Trimming stripped 4 bases from V and 2 bases from J, with 8 bases between. The CDR3 is 13 amino acids. CDR3 sequence (DNA): TGTGCCACCAGTGACCAAGTAGCCTACGAGCAGTACTTC. It codes for CATSDQVAYEQYF.

This clone is judged medium-sized. V and J are TRBV11-2 and TRBJ2-7, with D possibly being TRBD1 (5 bases). Trimming took off 0 bases at V and 2 bases at J, with 14 bases between the two ends. The CDR3 consists of 16 residues. Germline CDR1 SGHAT, CDR2 FQNNGV. The CDR3 DNA sequence: TGTGCCAGCAGCTTAGAGCAAGGGGTGTATACCTACGAGCAGTACTTC. It codes for CASSLEQGVYTYEQYF.

In DNA form, the CDR3 reads TGTGCCAGCAGCTTGGGTGGACAGGGTCGATCACCCCTCCACTTT. Amino acid sequence: CASSLGGQGRSPLHF. This rearrangement joins TRBV7-9 to TRBJ1-6; TRBD1 agrees at 8 bases. Looked up from germline, CDR1 is SEHNR and CDR2 is FQNEAQ (reference sequence). J was trimmed by 10 bases and V by 3 bases; bases with no gene match: 8. The CDR3 is 15 residues long. Complete variable domain (other parts from reference TRBV7-9 and TRBJ1-6): DTGVSQNPRHKITKRGQNVTFRCDPISEHNRLYWYRQTLGQGPEFLTYFQNEAQLEKSRLLSDRFSAERPKGSFSTLEIQRTEQGDSAMYLCASSLGGQGRSPLHFGNGTRLTVT.

This rearrangement joins TRBV5-6 to TRBJ2-7; 7 nucleotides line up with TRBD1. The CDR3 is 15 amino acids. Germline V gene sequence: CDR1 SGHDT, CDR2 YYEEEE. Germline trimming cut 7 bases from V and 5 bases from J; bases unmatched to any gene: 15. CDR3 sequence reads: CASGPRWTGPNEQYF. The CDR3 bases are TGTGCCAGCGGGCCCCGGTGGACAGGTCCCAACGAGCAGTACTTC.

The chain has TRBV30 and TRBJ2-7; 8 positions agree with TRBD2. Looked up from germline, CDR1 is GTSNPN and CDR2 is SVGIG (reference sequence). Trimming at V came to 4 bases and at J to 2 bases, leaving 13 bases not matched to a gene. The CDR3 length is 16 residues. CDR3 residues: CAWKLRGRGGTYEQYF. The CDR3, as DNA: TGTGCCTGGAAACTTAGAGGTCGGGGGGGAACCTACGAGCAGTACTTC.

The DNA of the CDR3 is TGTGCCAGCAGCTCAGGGGCAAGCAATCAGCCCCAGCATTTT. It yields the protein CASSSGASNQPQHF. The J gene is TRBJ1-5, the V gene TRBV13; the D gene is possibly TRBD1 (6 bases). Trimming took 4 bases from V and 1 from J, leaving 8 bases between them. The germline CDR1 and CDR2 sequences are PRHDT and FYEKMQ (reference sequence). The CDR3 loop spans 14 amino acids.

The rearrangement uses TRBV3-1 (or the pseudogene TRBV3-2) and TRBJ1-2; D is undetermined. The CDR3 sequence is 15 residues long. Germline lookup yields CDR1 LGHDT and CDR2 YNNKEL (reference sequence). V was pared by 1 base and J by 2 bases, with 11 bases between. The CDR3 loop is CASSQGDFGNYGYTF. The CDR3 coding sequence is TGTGCCAGCAGCCAAGGAGACTTCGGGAACTATGGCTACACCTTC.

The chain joins TRBV6-2 or TRBV6-3 to TRBJ2-7; D is unresolved. This CDR3 is built from 14 residues. V shed 3 bases and J shed 4 bases, with 13 bases lying between them. Germline values: CDR1 MNHEY, CDR2 SVGEGT. The CDR3 reads CASSYLRGLYEQYF. DNA for the CDR3: TGTGCCAGCAGTTATTTGCGCGGTCTGTACGAGCAGTACTTC.

This clone has just one count. Other DNA sequences within the sample encode an identical CDR3. The rearrangement joins TRBV7-9 to TRBJ1-2; no reliable D call. The CDR3 length is 12 residues. Germline V gene lookup returns CDR1 SEHNR and CDR2 FQNEAQ (reference sequence). Trimming cost V 3 bases and J 6 bases, with 8 bases left between them. The CDR3 is CASSFTGDGYTF. The CDR3 coding sequence is TGTGCCAGCAGCTTTACCGGGGATGGCTACACCTTC.